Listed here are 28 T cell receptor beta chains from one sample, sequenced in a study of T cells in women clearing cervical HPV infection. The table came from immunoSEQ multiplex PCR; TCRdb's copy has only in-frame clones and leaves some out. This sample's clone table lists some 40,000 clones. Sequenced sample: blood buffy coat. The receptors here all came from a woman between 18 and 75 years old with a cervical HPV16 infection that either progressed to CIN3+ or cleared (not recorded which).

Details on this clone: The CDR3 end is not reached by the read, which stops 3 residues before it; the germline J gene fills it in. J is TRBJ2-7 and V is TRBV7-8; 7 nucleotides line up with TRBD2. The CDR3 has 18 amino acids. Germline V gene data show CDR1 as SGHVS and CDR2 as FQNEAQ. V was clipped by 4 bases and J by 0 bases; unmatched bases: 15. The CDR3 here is CASSSTPPSGGSSYEQYF. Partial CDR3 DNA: TGTGCCAGCAGCTCTACCCCCCCTAGCGGCGGATCCTCCTACGAG.

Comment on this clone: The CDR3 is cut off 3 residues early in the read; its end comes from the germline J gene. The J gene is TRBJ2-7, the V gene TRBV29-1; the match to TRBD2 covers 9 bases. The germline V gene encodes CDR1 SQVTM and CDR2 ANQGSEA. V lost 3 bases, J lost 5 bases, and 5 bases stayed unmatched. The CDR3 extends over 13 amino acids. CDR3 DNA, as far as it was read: TGCAGCGTTGAGACTAGCGGCCCAGACGAG. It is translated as CSVETSGPDE. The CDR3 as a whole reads CSVETSGPDEQYF.

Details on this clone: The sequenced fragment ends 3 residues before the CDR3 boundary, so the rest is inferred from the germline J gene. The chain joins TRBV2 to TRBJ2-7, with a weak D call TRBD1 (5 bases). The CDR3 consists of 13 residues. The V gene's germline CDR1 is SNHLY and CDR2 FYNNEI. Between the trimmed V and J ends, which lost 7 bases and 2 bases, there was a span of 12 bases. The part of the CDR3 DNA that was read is TGTGCCAGCAAGGGGCAGACGCCCTACGAG. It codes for CASKGQTPYE. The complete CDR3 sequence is CASKGQTPYEQYF.

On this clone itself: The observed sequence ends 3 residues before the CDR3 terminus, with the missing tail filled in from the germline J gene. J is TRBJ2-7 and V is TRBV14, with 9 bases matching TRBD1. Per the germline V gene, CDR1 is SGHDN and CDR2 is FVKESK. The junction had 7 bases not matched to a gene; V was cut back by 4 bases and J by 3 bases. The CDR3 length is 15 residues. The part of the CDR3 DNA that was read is TGTGCCAGCAGCCCGCCCGGGACAGGGTTCTACGAG. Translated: CASSPPGTGFYE. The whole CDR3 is CASSPPGTGFYEQYF.

The covered CDR3 bases are TGTGCCAGCAGCTTAACCGGGAATTCACCC. Translation gives CASSLTGNSP. The entire CDR3 sequence reads CASSLTGNSPLHF. This chain uses TRBV11-3 with TRBJ1-6; no definite D call. The sequence runs out 3 residues before the end of the CDR3; the remainder is reconstructed from the germline J gene. The germline gives CDR1 SGHNT, CDR2 YENEEA. The CDR3 consists of 13 residues. V gave up 2 bases and J gave up 7 bases, with 6 bases separating them. Looking up the rest from reference TRBV11-3 and TRBJ1-6 gives the full variable domain: EAGVVQSPRYKIIEKKQPVAFWCNPISGHNTLYWYLQNLGQGPELLIRYENEEAVDDSQLPKDRFSAERLKGVDSTLKIQPAELGDSAVYLCASSLTGNSPLHFGNGTRLTVT.

The sequenced part of the CDR3 DNA is TGCAGTGCCAAACTAGCGGGAGGGCCATTAAAAGAGACC. This codes for CSAKLAGGPLKET. The full CDR3 protein reads CSAKLAGGPLKETQYF. The rearrangement joins TRBV20-1 to TRBJ2-5; 13 bases are a match to TRBD2. Read coverage stops 3 residues before the CDR3 terminus; the germline J gene supplies the remainder. J was trimmed by 3 bases and V by 6 bases; bases with no gene match: 10. CDR3 length: 16 residues. The germline gives CDR1 DFQATT, CDR2 SNEGSKA (reference sequence).

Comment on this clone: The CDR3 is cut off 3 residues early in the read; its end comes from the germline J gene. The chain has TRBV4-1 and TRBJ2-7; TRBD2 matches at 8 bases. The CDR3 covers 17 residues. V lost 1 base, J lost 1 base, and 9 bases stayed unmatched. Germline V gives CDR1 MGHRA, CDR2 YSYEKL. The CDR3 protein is CASSQVLAGGSSYEQYF. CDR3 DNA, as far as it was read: TGCGCCAGCAGCCAAGTCTTGGCGGGGGGATCTTCCTACGAG.

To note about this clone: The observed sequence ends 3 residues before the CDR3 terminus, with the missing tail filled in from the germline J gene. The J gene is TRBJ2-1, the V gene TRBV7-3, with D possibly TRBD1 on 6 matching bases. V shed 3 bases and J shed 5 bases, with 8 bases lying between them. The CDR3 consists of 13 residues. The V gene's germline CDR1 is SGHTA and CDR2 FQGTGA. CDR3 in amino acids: CASSFRGNNEQFF. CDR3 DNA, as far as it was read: TGTGCCAGCAGCTTTAGGGGGAACAATGAG.

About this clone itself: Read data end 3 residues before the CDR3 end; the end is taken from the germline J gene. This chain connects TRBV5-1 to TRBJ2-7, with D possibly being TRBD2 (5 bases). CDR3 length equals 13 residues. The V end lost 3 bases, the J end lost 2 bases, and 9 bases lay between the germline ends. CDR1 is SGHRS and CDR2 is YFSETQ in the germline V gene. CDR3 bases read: TGCGCCAGCAGCTCCGACGGGGCCTACGAG. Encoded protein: CASSSDGAYE. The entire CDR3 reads CASSSDGAYEQYF.

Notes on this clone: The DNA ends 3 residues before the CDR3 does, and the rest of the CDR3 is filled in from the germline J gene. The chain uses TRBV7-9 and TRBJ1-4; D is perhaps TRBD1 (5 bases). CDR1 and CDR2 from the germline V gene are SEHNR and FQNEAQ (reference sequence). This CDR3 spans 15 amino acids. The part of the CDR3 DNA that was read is TGTGCCAGCAGCTTGGGAGGGGCCCTCAATTCACCA. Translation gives CASSLGGALNSP. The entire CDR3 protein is CASSLGGALNSPLFF.

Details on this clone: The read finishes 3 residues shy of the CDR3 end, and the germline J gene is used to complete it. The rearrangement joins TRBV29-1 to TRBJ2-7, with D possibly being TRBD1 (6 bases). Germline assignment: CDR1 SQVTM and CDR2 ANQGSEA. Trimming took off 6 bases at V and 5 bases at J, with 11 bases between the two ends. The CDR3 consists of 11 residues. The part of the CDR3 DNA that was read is TGCAGCGTCAGGGGCAGGAACGAG. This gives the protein CSVRGRNE. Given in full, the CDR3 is CSVRGRNEQYF.

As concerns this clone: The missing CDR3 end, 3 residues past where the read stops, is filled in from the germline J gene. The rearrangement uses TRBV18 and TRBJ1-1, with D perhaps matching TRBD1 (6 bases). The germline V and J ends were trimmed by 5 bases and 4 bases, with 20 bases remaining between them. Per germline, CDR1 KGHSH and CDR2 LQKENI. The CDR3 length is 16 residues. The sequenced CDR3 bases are TGTGCCAGCTCATCCTCAGAACAGGGTACGGGCACTGAA. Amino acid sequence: CASSSSEQGTGTE. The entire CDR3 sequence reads CASSSSEQGTGTEAFF.

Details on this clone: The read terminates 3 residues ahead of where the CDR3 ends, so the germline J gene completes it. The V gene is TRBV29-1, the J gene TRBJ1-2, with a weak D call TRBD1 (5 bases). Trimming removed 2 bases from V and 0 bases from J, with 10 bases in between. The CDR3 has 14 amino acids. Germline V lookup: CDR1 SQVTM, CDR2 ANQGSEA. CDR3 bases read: TGCAGCGTTGAAACAGGAGCGACTAACTATGGC. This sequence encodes CSVETGATNYG. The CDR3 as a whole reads CSVETGATNYGYTF. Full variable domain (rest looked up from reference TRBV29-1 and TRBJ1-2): SAVISQKPSRDICQRGTSLTIQCQVDSQVTMMFWYRQQPGQSLTLIATANQGSEATYESGFVIDKFPISRPNLTFSTLTVSNMSPEDSSIYLCSVETGATNYGYTFGSGTRLTVV.

CDR3: CASSLALGGPDTQYF. Partial CDR3 DNA: TGTGCCAGCAGCTTAGCCTTGGGGGGGCCCGATACG. The chain carries TRBV11-3 and TRBJ2-3, with a possible D match to TRBD2 (7 bases). The missing CDR3 end, 3 residues past where the read stops, is filled in from the germline J gene. Germline V gene lookup returns CDR1 SGHNT and CDR2 YENEEA. The CDR3 is made up of 15 amino acids. Trimming left V 1 base short and J 6 bases short, with 14 bases between.

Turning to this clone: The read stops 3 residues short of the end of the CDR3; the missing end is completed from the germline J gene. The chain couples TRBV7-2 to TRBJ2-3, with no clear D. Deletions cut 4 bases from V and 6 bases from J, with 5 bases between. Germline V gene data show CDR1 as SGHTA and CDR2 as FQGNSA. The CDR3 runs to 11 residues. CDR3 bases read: TGTGCCAGCAGCTCCGCGGATACG. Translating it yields CASSSADT. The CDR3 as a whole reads CASSSADTQYF.

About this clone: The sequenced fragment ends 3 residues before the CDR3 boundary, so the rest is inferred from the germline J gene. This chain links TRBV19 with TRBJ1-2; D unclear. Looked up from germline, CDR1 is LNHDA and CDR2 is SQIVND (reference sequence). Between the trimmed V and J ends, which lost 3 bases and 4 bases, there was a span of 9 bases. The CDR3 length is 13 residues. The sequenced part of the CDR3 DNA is TGTGCCAGTAGTATTTACAGTGGCTATGGC. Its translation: CASSIYSGYG. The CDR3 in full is CASSIYSGYGYTF.

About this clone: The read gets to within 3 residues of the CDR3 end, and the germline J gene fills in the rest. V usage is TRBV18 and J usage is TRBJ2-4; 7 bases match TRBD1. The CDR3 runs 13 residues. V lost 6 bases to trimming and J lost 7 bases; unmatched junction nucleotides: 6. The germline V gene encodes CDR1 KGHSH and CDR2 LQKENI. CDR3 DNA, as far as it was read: TGTGCCAGCTCCCCCCGGGACAGTAACATT. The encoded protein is CASSPRDSNI. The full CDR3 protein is CASSPRDSNIQYF.

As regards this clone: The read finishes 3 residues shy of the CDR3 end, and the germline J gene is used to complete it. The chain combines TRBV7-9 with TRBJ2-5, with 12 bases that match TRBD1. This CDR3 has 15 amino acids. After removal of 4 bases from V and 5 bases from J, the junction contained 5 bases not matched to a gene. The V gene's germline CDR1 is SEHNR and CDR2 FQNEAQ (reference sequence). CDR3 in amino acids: CASSSPGQGAETQYF. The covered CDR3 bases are TGTGCCAGCAGCTCCCCGGGACAGGGGGCTGAGACC.

The CDR3 sequence is CASGGSSYEQYF. Incomplete CDR3 DNA: TGTGCCAGCGGGGGCTCCTCCTACGAG. This chain joins TRBV2 and TRBJ2-7, with TRBD1 as a possible D gene (6 bases). Read sequence stops 3 residues before the CDR3 end, and the germline J gene provides the missing end. Germline values: CDR1 SNHLY, CDR2 FYNNEI. The V end lost 8 bases, the J end lost 0 bases, and 8 bases lay between the germline ends. The CDR3 extends over 12 amino acids.

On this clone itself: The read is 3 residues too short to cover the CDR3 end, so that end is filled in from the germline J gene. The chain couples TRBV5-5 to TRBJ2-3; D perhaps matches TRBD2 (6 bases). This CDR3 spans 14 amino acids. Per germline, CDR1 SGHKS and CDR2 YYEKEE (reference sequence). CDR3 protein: CASSLWGGDQPQYF. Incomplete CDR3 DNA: TGTGCCAGCAGCTTGTGGGGCGGGGATCAGCCG.

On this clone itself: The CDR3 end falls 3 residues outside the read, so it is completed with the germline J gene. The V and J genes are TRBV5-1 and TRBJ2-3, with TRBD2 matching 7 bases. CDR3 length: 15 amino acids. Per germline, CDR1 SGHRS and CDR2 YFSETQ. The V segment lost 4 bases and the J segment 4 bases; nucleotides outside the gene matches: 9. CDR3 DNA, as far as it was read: TGCGCCAGCAGCCGGTCAGGGACTACCTCAGATACG. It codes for CASSRSGTTSDT. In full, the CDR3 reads CASSRSGTTSDTQYF.

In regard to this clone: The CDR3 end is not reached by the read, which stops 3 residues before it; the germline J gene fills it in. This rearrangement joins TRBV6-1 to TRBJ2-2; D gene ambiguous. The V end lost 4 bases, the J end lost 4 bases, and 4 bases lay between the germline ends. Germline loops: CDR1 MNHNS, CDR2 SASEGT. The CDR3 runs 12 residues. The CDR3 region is CASSVATGELFF. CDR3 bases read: TGTGCCAGCAGTGTGGCCACCGGGGAG.

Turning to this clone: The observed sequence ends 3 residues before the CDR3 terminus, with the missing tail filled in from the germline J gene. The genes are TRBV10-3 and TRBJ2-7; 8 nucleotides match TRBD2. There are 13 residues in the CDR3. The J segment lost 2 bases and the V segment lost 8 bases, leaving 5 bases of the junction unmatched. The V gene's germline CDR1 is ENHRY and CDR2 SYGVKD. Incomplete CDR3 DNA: TGTGCCATCCAGGGGCGGGGGGCCTACGAG. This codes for CAIQGRGAYE. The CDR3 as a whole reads CAIQGRGAYEQYF.

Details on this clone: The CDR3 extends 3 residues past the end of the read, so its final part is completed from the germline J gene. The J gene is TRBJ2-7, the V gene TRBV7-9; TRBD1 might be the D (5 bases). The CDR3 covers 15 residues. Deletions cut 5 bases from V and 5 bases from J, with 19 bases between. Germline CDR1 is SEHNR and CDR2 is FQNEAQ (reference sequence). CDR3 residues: CASSRSDRLVDEQYF. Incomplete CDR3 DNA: TGTGCCAGCAGCCGGAGCGACAGATTGGTGGACGAG. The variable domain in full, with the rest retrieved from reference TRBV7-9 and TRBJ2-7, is DTGVSQNPRHKITKRGQNVTFRCDPISEHNRLYWYRQTLGQGPEFLTYFQNEAQLEKSRLLSDRFSAERPKGSFSTLEIQRTEQGDSAMYLCASSRSDRLVDEQYFGPGTRLTVT.

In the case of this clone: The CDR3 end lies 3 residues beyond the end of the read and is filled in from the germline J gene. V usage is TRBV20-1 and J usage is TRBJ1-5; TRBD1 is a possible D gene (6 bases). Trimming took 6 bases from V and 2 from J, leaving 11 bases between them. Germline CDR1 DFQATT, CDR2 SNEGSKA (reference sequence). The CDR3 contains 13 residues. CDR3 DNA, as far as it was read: TGCAGTGCAAGACAGGCGCGCAATCAGCCC. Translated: CSARQARNQP. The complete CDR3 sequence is CSARQARNQPQHF.

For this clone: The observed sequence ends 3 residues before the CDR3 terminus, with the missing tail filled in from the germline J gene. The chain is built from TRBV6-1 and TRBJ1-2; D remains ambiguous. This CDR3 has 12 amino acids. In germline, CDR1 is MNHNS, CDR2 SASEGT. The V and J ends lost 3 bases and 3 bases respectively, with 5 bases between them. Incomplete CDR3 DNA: TGTGCCAGCAGTGAGAGGGACTATGGC. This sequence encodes CASSERDYG. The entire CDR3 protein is CASSERDYGYTF.

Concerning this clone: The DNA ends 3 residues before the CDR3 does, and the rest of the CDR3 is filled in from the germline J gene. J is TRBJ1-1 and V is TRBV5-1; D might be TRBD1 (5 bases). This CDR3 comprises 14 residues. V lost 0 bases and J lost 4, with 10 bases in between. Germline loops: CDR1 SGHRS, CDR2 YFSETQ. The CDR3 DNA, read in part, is TGCGCCAGCAGCTTGGATGGGGGGATCACTGAA. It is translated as CASSLDGGITE. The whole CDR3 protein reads CASSLDGGITEAFF.

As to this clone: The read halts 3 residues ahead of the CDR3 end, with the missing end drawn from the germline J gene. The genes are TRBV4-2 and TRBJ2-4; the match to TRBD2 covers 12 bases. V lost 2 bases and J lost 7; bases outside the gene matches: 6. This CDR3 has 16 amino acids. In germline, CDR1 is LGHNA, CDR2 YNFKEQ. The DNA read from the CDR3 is TGTGCCAGCAGCCAACTAGCGGGGGGGCCGTCGAACATT. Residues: CASSQLAGGPSNI. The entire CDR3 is CASSQLAGGPSNIQYF.